A selection of T cell receptor beta chains follows, all from one sample in a study of T cells in Graves' hyperthyroidism and ophthalmopathy. TCRdb called the multiplex PCR reads again in MiXCR, with one record for every CDR3 protein. The sample shows hundreds of thousands of distinct CDR3 sequences, about 20% of them seen only once. The sample taken for sequencing was blood. The receptors shown here come from a man younger than 40 with Graves' ophthalmopathy. Both conserved end residues are part of each CDR3. The order of the fields is J gene, clone size, V gene, D gene, CDR3 DNA, CDR3 protein. The D gene is left open where the match is weak. Clone size is stated in some rows and not others, as once, few, many or a class when expanded.

J gene: TRBJ2-7
clone size: few
V gene: TRBV5-5
D gene: .
CDR3 DNA: TGTGCCAGCAGCTTGGGGGTAAATTTCTACGAGCAGTACTTC
CDR3 protein: CASSLGVNFYEQYF

J gene: TRBJ2-5
clone size: many
V gene: TRBV28
D gene: .
CDR3 DNA: TGTGCCAGCAGTCCGGGGACCTACCAAGAGACCCAGTACTTC
CDR3 protein: CASSPGTYQETQYF

J gene: TRBJ1-2
clone size: many
V gene: TRBV5-1
D gene: .
CDR3 DNA: TGCGCCAGCAGCTCGGACGGCTCCTATGGCTACACCTTC
CDR3 protein: CASSSDGSYGYTF

J gene: TRBJ1-1
clone size: few
V gene: TRBV4-1
D gene: TRBD1
CDR3 DNA: TGCGCCAGCAGCCAAGGGACAGGGCGTTTCACTGAAGCTTTCTTT
CDR3 protein: CASSQGTGRFTEAFF

J gene: TRBJ2-3
clone size: few
V gene: TRBV6-1
D gene: TRBD1
CDR3 DNA: TGTGCCAGCACTGGGACAGGGGCGTCGCGGAGGGGGTGGGTTGGCACAGATACGCAGTATTTT
CDR3 protein: CASTGTGASRRGWVGTDTQYF

J gene: TRBJ2-1
clone size: few
V gene: TRBV9
D gene: TRBD2
CDR3 DNA: TGTGCCAGCAGCGTAGGATCTAGCGGGAGCCTAAGATGGAATGAGCAGTTCTTC
CDR3 protein: CASSVGSSGSLRWNEQFF

J gene: TRBJ2-1
clone size: few
V gene: TRBV20-1
D gene: TRBD2
CDR3 DNA: TGCAGTGCTAGGGGACTAGCGGGAGCGCACGAGCAGTTCTTC
CDR3 protein: CSARGLAGAHEQFF

J gene: TRBJ2-1
clone size: .
V gene: TRBV19
D gene: .
CDR3 DNA: TGTGCCAGTAACACCGGGAGCTCCTACAATGAGCAGTTCTTC
CDR3 protein: CASNTGSSYNEQFF

J gene: TRBJ2-1
clone size: many
V gene: TRBV19
D gene: .
CDR3 DNA: TGTGCCAGTAGTATAGACGGACTCTTCCGACAGTTCTTC
CDR3 protein: CASSIDGLFRQFF

J gene: TRBJ2-5
clone size: many
V gene: TRBV11-1
D gene: TRBD2
CDR3 DNA: TGTGCCAGCAGCCGGGAGGGACATCAAGAGACCCAGTACTTC
CDR3 protein: CASSREGHQETQYF

J gene: TRBJ2-7
clone size: .
V gene: TRBV6-1
D gene: .
CDR3 DNA: TGTGCCAGCCGCCAGACAGAATACTACGAGCAGTACTTC
CDR3 protein: CASRQTEYYEQYF

J gene: TRBJ2-5
clone size: .
V gene: TRBV30
D gene: .
CDR3 DNA: TGTGCCTGGAGTTGGCCGGGGGCGGTGGAGACCCAGTACTTC
CDR3 protein: CAWSWPGAVETQYF

J gene: TRBJ2-1
clone size: .
V gene: TRBV6-1
D gene: .
CDR3 DNA: TGTGCCAGCAGTACCCTTTTCGGCAATGAGCAGTTCTTC
CDR3 protein: CASSTLFGNEQFF

J gene: TRBJ2-7
clone size: few
V gene: TRBV5-1
D gene: .
CDR3 DNA: TGCGCCAGCAGCTTGGGGGTTGGGCAGATGAGCTCCTACGAGCAGTACTTC
CDR3 protein: CASSLGVGQMSSYEQYF

J gene: TRBJ1-2
clone size: many
V gene: TRBV18
D gene: .
CDR3 DNA: TGTGCCAGCTCACCGAGAGGGAACGGTGGCTACACCTTC
CDR3 protein: CASSPRGNGGYTF

J gene: TRBJ2-5
clone size: few
V gene: TRBV7-9
D gene: .
CDR3 DNA: TGTGCCAGCAGCTTAGCCCCGGGGGTAGCCCAAGAGACCCAGTACTTC
CDR3 protein: CASSLAPGVAQETQYF

J gene: TRBJ2-7
clone size: few
V gene: TRBV18
D gene: .
CDR3 DNA: TGTGCCAGCTCACCGGGACTCTTCCACTCCTACGAGCAGTACTTC
CDR3 protein: CASSPGLFHSYEQYF

J gene: TRBJ1-1
clone size: many
V gene: TRBV6-1
D gene: .
CDR3 DNA: TGTGCCAGCAAGGACATGAACACTGAAGCTTTCTTT
CDR3 protein: CASKDMNTEAFF

J gene: TRBJ2-7
clone size: many
V gene: TRBV2
D gene: .
CDR3 DNA: TGTGCCAGCAGTGAATTAGGGGTTGTAGAGCAGTACTTC
CDR3 protein: CASSELGVVEQYF

J gene: TRBJ1-5
clone size: .
V gene: TRBV28
D gene: .
CDR3 DNA: TGTGCCAGCTCTCCCCCCACCGGGGGCTATCAGCCCCAGCATTTT
CDR3 protein: CASSPPTGGYQPQHF

J gene: TRBJ2-1
clone size: many
V gene: TRBV28
D gene: TRBD2
CDR3 DNA: TGTGCCAGCAGCGGAATAGGACTAGATGGCAATGAGCAGTTCTTC
CDR3 protein: CASSGIGLDGNEQFF

J gene: TRBJ2-7
clone size: .
V gene: TRBV28
D gene: .
CDR3 DNA: TGTGCCAGCAGTTTAGGCTTACAGGGCTACGAGCAGTACTTC
CDR3 protein: CASSLGLQGYEQYF

J gene: TRBJ2-2
clone size: .
V gene: TRBV19
D gene: .
CDR3 DNA: TGTGCCAGTTCGACGAAGAGTCCCCTACCGAACACCGGGGAGCTGTTTTTT
CDR3 protein: CASSTKSPLPNTGELFF